The rows below give T cell receptor beta chains drawn from one sample of a study of metastatic and nonmetastatic thyroid tumors. TCRdb reprocessed the PCR reads using MiXCR. The data hold 28,000 or so clones, with roughly 15% observed a single time. Input material: blood. Every receptor here comes from a female donor with papillary thyroid cancer or a benign thyroid nodule (not recorded which). Some clones in this sample may be carry-over from other donors' samples. Each CDR3 is given with its conserved first and last residue. The D gene is left open where the match is weak. Clone size is given for some rows only: seen once, a few or many times, or a class if the clone is expanded.

v_gene: TRBV12-3/TRBV12-4
d_gene: TRBD2
abundance: many
j_gene: TRBJ2-3
CDR3nt: TGTGCCAGCCAAAAAATAGCGGGCCCCACAGATACGCAGTATTTT
CDR3aa: CASQKIAGPTDTQYF

v_gene: TRBV5-8
d_gene: -
abundance: many
j_gene: TRBJ2-2
CDR3nt: TGTGCCAGCAGCTTCGGACGCACCGGGGAGCTGTTTTTT
CDR3aa: CASSFGRTGELFF

v_gene: TRBV7-9
d_gene: TRBD1
abundance: many
j_gene: TRBJ2-7
CDR3nt: TGTGCCAGCAGACCTACAGGGGGCGAGCAGTACTTC
CDR3aa: CASRPTGGEQYF

v_gene: TRBV15
d_gene: -
abundance: many
j_gene: TRBJ1-4
CDR3nt: TGTGCCACCAGCAGAGTCAACACCATAGGGGGAAAACTGTTTTTT
CDR3aa: CATSRVNTIGGKLFF

v_gene: TRBV11-2
d_gene: -
abundance: many
j_gene: TRBJ2-4
CDR3nt: TGTGCCAGCAGCCCCCGAGAAGGAGGCATTCAGTACTTC
CDR3aa: CASSPREGGIQYF

v_gene: TRBV5-1
d_gene: TRBD1
abundance: medium-sized
j_gene: TRBJ2-7
CDR3nt: TGCGCCAGCAGCCAGACAGGGAGTCTGTACGAGCAGTACTTC
CDR3aa: CASSQTGSLYEQYF

v_gene: TRBV30
d_gene: -
abundance: -
j_gene: TRBJ2-7
CDR3nt: TGTGCCTGGAGTTGGCTAGAATACGAGCAGTACTTC
CDR3aa: CAWSWLEYEQYF

v_gene: TRBV7-2
d_gene: -
abundance: -
j_gene: TRBJ2-2
CDR3nt: TGTGCCAGCAGCCCCCTCCCTGGGAACACCGGGGAGCTGTTTTTT
CDR3aa: CASSPLPGNTGELFF

v_gene: TRBV7-9
d_gene: -
abundance: many
j_gene: TRBJ2-7
CDR3nt: TGTGCCAGCGGAGGGACGCCTTCCTACGAGCAGTACTTC
CDR3aa: CASGGTPSYEQYF

v_gene: TRBV5-4
d_gene: TRBD2
abundance: few
j_gene: TRBJ2-1
CDR3nt: TGTGCCAGCAGCTCCCTAGCGGGAGGGCCCGCTGAGCAGTTCTTC
CDR3aa: CASSSLAGGPAEQFF

v_gene: TRBV6-5
d_gene: -
abundance: -
j_gene: TRBJ2-3
CDR3nt: TGTGCCAGCAGTTACTCACCATCGACAGGCACAGATACGCAGTATTTT
CDR3aa: CASSYSPSTGTDTQYF

v_gene: TRBV7-8
d_gene: -
abundance: -
j_gene: TRBJ2-7
CDR3nt: TGTGCCAGCAGCTTAGCGGGAAAAGAGCAGTACTTC
CDR3aa: CASSLAGKEQYF

v_gene: TRBV12-3/TRBV12-4
d_gene: -
abundance: -
j_gene: TRBJ2-2
CDR3nt: TGTGCCAGCAGGCCGAAGACAGGAGACACCGGGGAGCTGTTTTTT
CDR3aa: CASRPKTGDTGELFF

v_gene: TRBV20-1
d_gene: TRBD2
abundance: -
j_gene: TRBJ2-1
CDR3nt: TGCAGTGCCCTTGGTACTAGCGGAACCTGTGAGTTCTTC
CDR3aa: CSALGTSGTCEFF

v_gene: TRBV7-3
d_gene: TRBD2
abundance: many
j_gene: TRBJ2-2
CDR3nt: TGTGCCAGCAGCTTACTAGCGGGAGCGAACACCGGGGAGCTGTTTTTT
CDR3aa: CASSLLAGANTGELFF

v_gene: TRBV7-9
d_gene: -
abundance: medium-sized
j_gene: TRBJ2-7
CDR3nt: TGTGCCAGCAGCCTTAACTCCTACGAGCAGTACTTC
CDR3aa: CASSLNSYEQYF

v_gene: TRBV20-1
d_gene: -
abundance: -
j_gene: TRBJ1-1
CDR3nt: TGCAGTTCTAGATTGCAGGGGTGGGCTTTCTTT
CDR3aa: CSSRLQGWAFF

v_gene: TRBV11-2
d_gene: -
abundance: many
j_gene: TRBJ1-1
CDR3nt: TGTGCCAGCAGCTTAGAAGCTAACACTGAAGCTTTCTTT
CDR3aa: CASSLEANTEAFF

v_gene: TRBV28
d_gene: TRBD1
abundance: many
j_gene: TRBJ1-1
CDR3nt: TGTGCCAGCAAGACAACCGGACAGGGGAACACTGAAGCTTTCTTT
CDR3aa: CASKTTGQGNTEAFF

v_gene: TRBV11-2
d_gene: -
abundance: -
j_gene: TRBJ2-2
CDR3nt: TGTGCCAGCAGCTGGACGAACACCGGGGAGCTGTTTTTT
CDR3aa: CASSWTNTGELFF

v_gene: TRBV30
d_gene: TRBD1
abundance: -
j_gene: TRBJ1-1
CDR3nt: TGTGCCTTGAGGGACAGGGGGCCGAACACTGAAGCTTCCTTT
CDR3aa: CALRDRGPNTEASF

v_gene: TRBV27
d_gene: -
abundance: -
j_gene: TRBJ2-3
CDR3nt: TGTGCCAGCAAACATCCTTTGGTTGGCGAGTCAGATACGCAGTATTTT
CDR3aa: CASKHPLVGESDTQYF

v_gene: TRBV27
d_gene: -
abundance: -
j_gene: TRBJ2-5
CDR3nt: TGTGCCAGCAGTTTACCTACGGGGTCCCAGTACTTC
CDR3aa: CASSLPTGSQYF

v_gene: TRBV30
d_gene: -
abundance: -
j_gene: TRBJ1-2
CDR3nt: TGTGCCTGGAGTGTACTGAGTGTCTACACCTTC
CDR3aa: CAWSVLSVYTF

v_gene: TRBV12-3/TRBV12-4
d_gene: TRBD2
abundance: medium-sized
j_gene: TRBJ2-7
CDR3nt: TGTGCCAGCAGTCGTTTAGCGGGAGGCTACGAGCAGTACTTC
CDR3aa: CASSRLAGGYEQYF

v_gene: TRBV28
d_gene: -
abundance: many
j_gene: TRBJ2-5
CDR3nt: TGTGCCAGCAGTCCCAACTGGGGCAGCCAAGAGACCCAGTACTTC
CDR3aa: CASSPNWGSQETQYF

v_gene: TRBV20-1
d_gene: TRBD1
abundance: -
j_gene: TRBJ1-2
CDR3nt: TGCAGTGCTGGGAGGGAAGGGGGCCGGGGCTATGGCTACACCTTC
CDR3aa: CSAGREGGRGYGYTF

v_gene: TRBV20-1
d_gene: TRBD2
abundance: many
j_gene: TRBJ2-1
CDR3nt: TGCAGTGCCGCCACCGGGAGGACCTACAATGAGCAGTTCTTC
CDR3aa: CSAATGRTYNEQFF

v_gene: TRBV3-1
d_gene: -
abundance: many
j_gene: TRBJ2-4
CDR3nt: TGTGCCAGCAGCCAATTAAGGCCCCGGGCGGAAAACATTCAGTACTTC
CDR3aa: CASSQLRPRAENIQYF

v_gene: TRBV5-1
d_gene: TRBD2
abundance: many
j_gene: TRBJ2-1
CDR3nt: TGCGCCAGCAGCGGGCTAGCGGGTTTGTACAATGAGCAGTTCTTC
CDR3aa: CASSGLAGLYNEQFF

v_gene: TRBV6-1
d_gene: TRBD2
abundance: medium-sized
j_gene: TRBJ2-7
CDR3nt: TGTGCCAGCAGAAAGTTTCCCCCCCTAGCGGAGTCCTACGAGCAGTACTTC
CDR3aa: CASRKFPPLAESYEQYF

v_gene: TRBV30
d_gene: TRBD2
abundance: many
j_gene: TRBJ2-1
CDR3nt: TGTGCCTGGAGTGTAAGGACTAGCGGGCTGAGGGGTGAGCAGTTCTTC
CDR3aa: CAWSVRTSGLRGEQFF

v_gene: TRBV20-1
d_gene: -
abundance: -
j_gene: TRBJ1-6
CDR3nt: TGCAGTGCTAGGGCATTTTCCCATAGCTCCTATAATTCACCCCTCCACTTT
CDR3aa: CSARAFSHSSYNSPLHF

v_gene: TRBV29-1
d_gene: TRBD1
abundance: -
j_gene: TRBJ1-1
CDR3nt: TGCAGCGTTGAAGATCTAAGGACAGGAGAGGGGTTT
CDR3aa: CSVEDLRTGEGF

v_gene: TRBV2
d_gene: -
abundance: many
j_gene: TRBJ1-1
CDR3nt: TGTGCCACCACCGCACAGATGAACACTGAAGCTTTCTTT
CDR3aa: CATTAQMNTEAFF

v_gene: TRBV28
d_gene: TRBD2
abundance: many
j_gene: TRBJ2-7
CDR3nt: TGTGCCAGCAGTTTTCTCGCGGGAGGGAGCCTCTACGAGCAGTACTTC
CDR3aa: CASSFLAGGSLYEQYF

v_gene: TRBV6-1
d_gene: TRBD2
abundance: many
j_gene: TRBJ2-1
CDR3nt: TGTGCCAGCAGTTTTCGACTAGCGGATGAGCAGTTCTTC
CDR3aa: CASSFRLADEQFF

v_gene: TRBV28
d_gene: -
abundance: many
j_gene: TRBJ1-2
CDR3nt: TGTGCCAGCAGTTTTGGAGCTGTAAGCAGGGATGGCTACACCTTC
CDR3aa: CASSFGAVSRDGYTF

v_gene: TRBV2
d_gene: -
abundance: many
j_gene: TRBJ2-1
CDR3nt: TGTGCCAGCAGGGCGGGACCGACGCCAAATGAGCAGTTCTTC
CDR3aa: CASRAGPTPNEQFF

v_gene: TRBV28
d_gene: TRBD1
abundance: many
j_gene: TRBJ1-1
CDR3nt: TGTGCCAGCAGTTTGAGACAGGGACTCACTGAAGCTTTCTTT
CDR3aa: CASSLRQGLTEAFF

v_gene: TRBV7-2
d_gene: -
abundance: once
j_gene: TRBJ1-2
CDR3nt: TGTGCCAGCAGCTTAGGTAGCCGATCTTACGGCTACACCTTC
CDR3aa: CASSLGSRSYGYTF

v_gene: TRBV7-9
d_gene: TRBD1
abundance: many
j_gene: TRBJ1-4
CDR3nt: TGTGCCAGCAGCTCGGACAGGGGGGGATATGAAAAACTGTTTTTT
CDR3aa: CASSSDRGGYEKLFF

v_gene: TRBV19
d_gene: TRBD1
abundance: many
j_gene: TRBJ2-1
CDR3nt: TGTGCCAGTCCCGATGGACAGGGCATGAGGGAGCAGTTCTTC
CDR3aa: CASPDGQGMREQFF

v_gene: TRBV10-3
d_gene: TRBD2
abundance: few
j_gene: TRBJ2-4
CDR3nt: TGTGCCATCAGTGAGCGGGCGGGGGGCGAAGTTCGGGGAGCCAAAAACATTCAGTACTTC
CDR3aa: CAISERAGGEVRGAKNIQYF

v_gene: TRBV5-4
d_gene: TRBD1
abundance: many
j_gene: TRBJ1-2
CDR3nt: TGTGCCAGCAGCTCGGGGACAGGGTCGAGTGGCTACACCTTC
CDR3aa: CASSSGTGSSGYTF

v_gene: TRBV5-1
d_gene: TRBD2
abundance: many
j_gene: TRBJ2-2
CDR3nt: TGCGCCAGCGGGGGGGTAGCGGGAGGACTCAACACCGGGGAGCTGTTTTTT
CDR3aa: CASGGVAGGLNTGELFF

v_gene: TRBV25-1
d_gene: -
abundance: many
j_gene: TRBJ2-5
CDR3nt: TGTGCCAGCAGTGAAACGGGGATGAAAGAGACCCAGTACTTC
CDR3aa: CASSETGMKETQYF

v_gene: TRBV7-3
d_gene: TRBD1
abundance: many
j_gene: TRBJ2-3
CDR3nt: TGTGCCAGCAGCCGGACCGGGACAGGGATGGATACGCAGTATTTT
CDR3aa: CASSRTGTGMDTQYF

v_gene: TRBV6-1
d_gene: TRBD2
abundance: medium-sized
j_gene: TRBJ2-7
CDR3nt: TGTGCCAGCAGTGAATTCTGGCTAGCGGGAGGCGGCGAGCAGTACTTC
CDR3aa: CASSEFWLAGGGEQYF